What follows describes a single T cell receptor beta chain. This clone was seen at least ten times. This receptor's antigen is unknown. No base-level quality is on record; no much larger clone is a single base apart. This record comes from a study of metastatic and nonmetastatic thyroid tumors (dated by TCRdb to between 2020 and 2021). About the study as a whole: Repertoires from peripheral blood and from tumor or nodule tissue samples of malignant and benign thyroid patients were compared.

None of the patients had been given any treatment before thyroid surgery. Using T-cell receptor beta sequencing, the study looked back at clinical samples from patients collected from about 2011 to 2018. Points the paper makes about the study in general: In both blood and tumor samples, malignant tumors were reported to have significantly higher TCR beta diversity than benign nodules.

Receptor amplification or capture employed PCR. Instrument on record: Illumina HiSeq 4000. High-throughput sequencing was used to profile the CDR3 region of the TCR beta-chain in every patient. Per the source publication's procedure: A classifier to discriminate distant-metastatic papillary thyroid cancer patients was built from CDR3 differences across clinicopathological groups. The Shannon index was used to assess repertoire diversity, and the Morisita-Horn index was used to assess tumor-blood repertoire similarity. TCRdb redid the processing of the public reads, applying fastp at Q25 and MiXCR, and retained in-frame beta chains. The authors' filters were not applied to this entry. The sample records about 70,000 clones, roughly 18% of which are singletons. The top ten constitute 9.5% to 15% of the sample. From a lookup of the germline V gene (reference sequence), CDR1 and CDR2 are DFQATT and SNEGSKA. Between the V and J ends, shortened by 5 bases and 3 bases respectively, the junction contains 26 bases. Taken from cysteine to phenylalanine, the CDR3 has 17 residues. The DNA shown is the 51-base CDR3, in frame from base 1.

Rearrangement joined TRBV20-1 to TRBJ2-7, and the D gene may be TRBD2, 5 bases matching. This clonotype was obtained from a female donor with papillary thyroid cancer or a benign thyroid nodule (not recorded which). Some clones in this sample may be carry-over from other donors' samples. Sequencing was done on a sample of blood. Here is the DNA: TGCAGTGCTCCCCTTGAGCGCCTAGCAGCTAAAAGCTACGAGCAGTACTTC. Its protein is CSAPLERLAAKSYEQYF.